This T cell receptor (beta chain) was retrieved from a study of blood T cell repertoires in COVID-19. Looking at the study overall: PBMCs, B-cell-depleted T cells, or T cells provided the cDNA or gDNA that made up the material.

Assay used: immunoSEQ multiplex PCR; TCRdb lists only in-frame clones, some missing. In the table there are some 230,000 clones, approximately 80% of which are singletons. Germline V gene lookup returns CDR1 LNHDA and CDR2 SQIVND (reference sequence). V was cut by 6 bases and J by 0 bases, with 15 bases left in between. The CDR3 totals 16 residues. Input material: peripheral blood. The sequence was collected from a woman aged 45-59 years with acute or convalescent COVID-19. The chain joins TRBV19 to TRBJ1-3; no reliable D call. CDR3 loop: CASSRPDTLSGNTIYF. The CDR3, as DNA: TGTGCCAGTAGCCGACCCGACACTCTCTCTGGAAACACCATATATTTT.